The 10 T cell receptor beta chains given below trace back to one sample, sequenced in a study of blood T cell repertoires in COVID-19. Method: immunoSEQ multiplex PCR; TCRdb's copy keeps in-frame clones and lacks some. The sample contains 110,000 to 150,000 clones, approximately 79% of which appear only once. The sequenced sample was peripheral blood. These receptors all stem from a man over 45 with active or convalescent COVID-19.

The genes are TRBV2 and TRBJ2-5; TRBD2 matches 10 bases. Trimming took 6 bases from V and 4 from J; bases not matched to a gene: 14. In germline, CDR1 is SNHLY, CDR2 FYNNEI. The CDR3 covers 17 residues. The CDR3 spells CASSELAGLRVGETQYF. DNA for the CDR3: TGTGCCAGCAGCGAACTAGCGGGATTGAGGGTTGGAGAGACCCAGTACTTC.

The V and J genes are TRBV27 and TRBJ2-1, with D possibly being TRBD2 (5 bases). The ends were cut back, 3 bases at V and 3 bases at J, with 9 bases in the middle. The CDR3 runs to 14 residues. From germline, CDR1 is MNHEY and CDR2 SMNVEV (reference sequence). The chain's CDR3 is CASSLPGFYNEQFF. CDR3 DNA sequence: TGTGCCAGCAGTTTGCCGGGGTTCTACAATGAGCAGTTCTTC.

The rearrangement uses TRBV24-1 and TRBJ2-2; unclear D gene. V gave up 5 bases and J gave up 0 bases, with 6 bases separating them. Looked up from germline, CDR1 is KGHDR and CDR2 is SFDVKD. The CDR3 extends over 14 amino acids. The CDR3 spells CATSGRTNTGELFF. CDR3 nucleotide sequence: TGTGCCACCAGTGGCAGGACGAACACCGGGGAGCTGTTTTTT.

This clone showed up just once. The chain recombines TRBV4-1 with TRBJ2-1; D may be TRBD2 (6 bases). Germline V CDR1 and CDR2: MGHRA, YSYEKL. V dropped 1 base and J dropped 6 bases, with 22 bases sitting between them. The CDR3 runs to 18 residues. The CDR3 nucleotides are TGCGCCAGCAGCCAAGGGTTGTTCGGGAGTATGGGGACCAATGAGCAGTTCTTC. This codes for CASSQGLFGSMGTNEQFF.

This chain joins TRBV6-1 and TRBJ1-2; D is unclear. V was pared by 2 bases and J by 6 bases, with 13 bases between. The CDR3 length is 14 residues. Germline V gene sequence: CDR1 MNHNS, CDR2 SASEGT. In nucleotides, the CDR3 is TGTGCCAGCAGTGAACAAGTACAGAAAAATGGCTACACCTTC. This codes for CASSEQVQKNGYTF.

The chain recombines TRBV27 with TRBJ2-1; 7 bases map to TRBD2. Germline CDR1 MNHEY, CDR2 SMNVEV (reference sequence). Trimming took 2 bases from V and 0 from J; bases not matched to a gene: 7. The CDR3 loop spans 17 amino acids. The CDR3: CASSLNLRESSYNEQFF. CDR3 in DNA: TGTGCCAGCAGTTTAAACTTGCGGGAGAGCTCCTACAATGAGCAGTTCTTC.

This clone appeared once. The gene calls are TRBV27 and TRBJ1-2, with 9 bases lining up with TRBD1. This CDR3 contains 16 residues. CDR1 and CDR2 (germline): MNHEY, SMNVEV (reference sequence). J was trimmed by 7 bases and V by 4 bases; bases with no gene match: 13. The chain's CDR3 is CASSSVTGGRVFGYTF. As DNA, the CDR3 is TGTGCCAGCAGTTCCGTCACAGGGGGCAGGGTCTTTGGCTACACCTTC.

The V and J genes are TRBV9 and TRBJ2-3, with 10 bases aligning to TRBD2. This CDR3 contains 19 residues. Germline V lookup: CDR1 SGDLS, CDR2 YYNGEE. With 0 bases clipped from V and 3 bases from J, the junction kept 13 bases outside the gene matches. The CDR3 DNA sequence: TGTGCCAGCAGCGTAGGCTTGGGACTAGCGTACCGCGGGACAGATACGCAGTATTTT. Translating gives CASSVGLGLAYRGTDTQYF.

The CDR3 region is CASSARDREGQPQHF. The CDR3, as DNA: TGTGCCAGCAGCGCTCGGGACAGGGAAGGACAGCCCCAGCATTTT. The rearrangement uses TRBV7-6 and TRBJ1-5; 9 bases fit TRBD1. The trim removed 5 bases at V and 7 bases at J, leaving 9 bases unmatched. CDR1 is SGHVS, CDR2 FNYEAQ, per germline. This CDR3 has 15 amino acids.

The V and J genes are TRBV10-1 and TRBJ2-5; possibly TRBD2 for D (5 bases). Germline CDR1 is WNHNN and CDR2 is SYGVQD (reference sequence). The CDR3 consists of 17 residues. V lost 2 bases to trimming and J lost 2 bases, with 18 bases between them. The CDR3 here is CASSEGDSAGRQETQYF. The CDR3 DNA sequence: TGCGCCAGCAGTGAGGGGGATAGCGCAGGACGGCAAGAGACCCAGTACTTC.